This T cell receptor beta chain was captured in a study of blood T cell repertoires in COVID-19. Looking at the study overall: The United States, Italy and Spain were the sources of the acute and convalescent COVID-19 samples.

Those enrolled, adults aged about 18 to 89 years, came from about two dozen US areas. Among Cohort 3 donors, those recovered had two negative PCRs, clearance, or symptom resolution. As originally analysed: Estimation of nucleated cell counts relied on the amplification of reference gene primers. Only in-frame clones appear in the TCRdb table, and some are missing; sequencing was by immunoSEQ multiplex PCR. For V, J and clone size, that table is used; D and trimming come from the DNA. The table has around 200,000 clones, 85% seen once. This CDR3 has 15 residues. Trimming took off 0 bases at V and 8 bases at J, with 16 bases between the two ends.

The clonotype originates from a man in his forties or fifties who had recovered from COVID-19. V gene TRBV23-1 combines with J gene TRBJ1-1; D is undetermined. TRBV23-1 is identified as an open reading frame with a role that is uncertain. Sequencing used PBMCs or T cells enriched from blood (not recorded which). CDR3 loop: CASSQSRPGSREAFF. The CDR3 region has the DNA TGCGCCAGCAGTCAATCACGTCCTGGGAGCCGGGAAGCTTTCTTT.